This is a list of T cell receptor beta chains from one sample in a study of a mutant IDH1 vaccine in newly diagnosed glioma. Profiled with immunoSEQ multiplex PCR; TCRdb holds only in-frame clones, not every one. The sample yields over 45,000 clones, around 80% seen once. For these receptors, no antigen is known. Sequencing used PBMCs, obtained from a glioma patient whose treatment included an IDH1 peptide vaccine. The receptors here all came from a man aged 25 to 40 with glioma. Both conserved end residues are part of each CDR3. The D gene is left open where the match is weak. The listing skips clone size in some rows; elsewhere it reads once, few, many or a size class.

CDR3	DNA	V	size	J	D
CASSLRVLVFGETQYF	TGTGCCAGCAGCTTGCGGGTCCTAGTTTTTGGAGAGACCCAGTACTTC	TRBV5-6	NA	TRBJ2-5	NA
CASSYGGDTEAFF	TGTGCCAGCAGTTACGGGGGGGACACTGAAGCTTTCTTT	TRBV6-5	NA	TRBJ1-1	NA
CASSSTGRMNTEAFF	TGTGCCAGCAGCTCAACGGGACGGATGAACACTGAAGCTTTCTTT	TRBV7-9	NA	TRBJ1-1	NA
CASSSPFRMLNTEAFF	TGTGCCAGTAGTAGCCCATTCCGGATGTTGAACACTGAAGCTTTCTTT	TRBV19	few	TRBJ1-1	NA
CASSPMTNFGNEQFF	TGTGCCAGCTCACCAATGACAAATTTTGGCAATGAGCAGTTCTTC	TRBV18	NA	TRBJ2-1	NA
CASSFGRGQGKDQPQHF	TGTGCCAGCAGTTTCGGGCGGGGGCAGGGGAAAGATCAGCCCCAGCATTTT	TRBV28	NA	TRBJ1-5	NA
CASSSRGTSGGPGGELFF	TGTGCCAGCAGTTCCCGAGGGACTAGCGGGGGGCCAGGCGGGGAGCTGTTTTTT	TRBV27	NA	TRBJ2-2	TRBD2
CASSVLPSVYYTF	TGTGCCAGCAGCGTACTCCCATCGGTTTACTACACCTTC	TRBV5-6	NA	TRBJ1-2	NA
CASSPYNEQFF	TGTGCCAGCAGTCCGTACAATGAGCAGTTCTTC	TRBV2	NA	TRBJ2-1	NA
CASGWALHPELFF	TGTGCCAGCGGTTGGGCTCTCCACCCCGAGCTGTTTTTT	TRBV27	once	TRBJ2-2	NA
CASNPREGGDNQPQHF	TGCGCCAGCAACCCGCGGGAGGGTGGGGACAATCAGCCCCAGCATTTT	TRBV4-1	NA	TRBJ1-5	NA
CASSLLGRDPGNIQYF	TGCGCCAGCAGCTTGCTTGGCCGGGACCCCGGGAACATTCAGTACTTC	TRBV5-1	NA	TRBJ2-4	NA
CASSTRGGANTGELFF	TGTGCCAGCAGCACTCGCGGAGGGGCGAACACCGGGGAGCTGTTTTTT	TRBV7-6	NA	TRBJ2-2	NA
CASSPRDSPRPQHF	TGCGCCAGCAGCCCCCGGGACTCCCCCCGGCCCCAGCATTTT	TRBV4-1	NA	TRBJ1-5	NA
CASSPRGSGGLSTDTQYF	TGTGCCAGCAGCCCTCGGGGTAGCGGGGGGCTTAGCACAGATACGCAGTATTTT	TRBV9	NA	TRBJ2-3	TRBD2
CASRLPPYEQYF	TGTGCCAGCAGGCTGCCCCCTTACGAGCAGTACTTC	TRBV28	NA	TRBJ2-7	NA
CASSLAASGGADEQFF	TGCGCCAGCAGCTTGGCGGCTAGCGGGGGGGCGGATGAGCAGTTCTTC	TRBV5-1	once	TRBJ2-1	TRBD2
CASSLGGLAVSRDEQFF	TGTGCCAGCAGTTTAGGGGGACTAGCGGTATCCCGCGATGAGCAGTTCTTC	TRBV27	NA	TRBJ2-1	TRBD2
CASSAAGGGTEAFF	TGCGCCAGCAGTGCCGCGGGGGGCGGCACTGAAGCTTTCTTT	TRBV10-2	few	TRBJ1-1	NA
CASSSGGTKTQYF	TGTGCCAGCAGCTCAGGGGGCACAAAGACCCAGTACTTC	TRBV7-6	once	TRBJ2-5	TRBD1
CASGRGTNTEAFF	TGTGCCAGCGGTAGAGGAACGAACACTGAAGCTTTCTTT	TRBV28	NA	TRBJ1-1	NA
CASRVQGPYEQYF	TGTGCCAGCAGAGTACAGGGGCCCTACGAGCAGTACTTC	TRBV6-5	NA	TRBJ2-7	TRBD1
CASSVGDSYNEKLFF	TGTGCCAGCAGCGTAGGAGACAGCTATAATGAAAAACTGTTTTTT	TRBV9	NA	TRBJ1-4	NA
CASSFPGASYEQYF	TGTGCCAGCAGCTTCCCGGGGGCGTCCTACGAGCAGTACTTC	TRBV5-4	NA	TRBJ2-7	NA
CASSRTYNEQFF	TGTGCCAGCAGTAGGACCTACAATGAGCAGTTCTTC	TRBV6-5	NA	TRBJ2-1	NA
CASSYSAAYSNQPQHF	TGTGCCAGCAGTTACTCGGCAGCGTATAGCAATCAGCCCCAGCATTTT	TRBV6-5	NA	TRBJ1-5	NA
CASSVAGELARGEAFF	TGTGCCAGTAGTGTTGCAGGGGAATTGGCTCGGGGTGAAGCTTTCTTT	TRBV19	NA	TRBJ1-1	NA
CASTRNSGIEKLFF	TGTGCCAGCACCAGGAACTCAGGGATTGAAAAACTGTTTTTT	TRBV11-2	NA	TRBJ1-4	NA
CASSLESSSYNSPLHF	TGTGCCAGCAGCTTGGAATCGAGCAGCTATAATTCACCCCTCCACTTT	TRBV5-4	NA	TRBJ1-6	NA
CASSLGQGPQPQHF	TGTGCCAGCAGTCTAGGACAGGGCCCTCAGCCCCAGCATTTT	TRBV6-6	NA	TRBJ1-5	TRBD1
CASSNTGLAGGRTGELFF	TGTGCCAGCAGTAATACGGGACTAGCGGGGGGGCGTACCGGGGAGCTGTTTTTT	TRBV11-3	once	TRBJ2-2	TRBD2
CASSSEPSLGYEQYF	TGTGCCAGCAGTTCGGAGCCTTCATTGGGCTACGAGCAGTACTTC	TRBV7-9	NA	TRBJ2-7	NA
CASSQDKLVGVLSSYEQYF	TGCGCCAGCAGCCAAGATAAGTTGGTAGGGGTACTGAGCTCCTACGAGCAGTACTTC	TRBV4-1	NA	TRBJ2-7	NA
CANSQILQGSYEQYF	TGCGCCAACAGCCAGATTTTACAGGGCTCCTACGAGCAGTACTTC	TRBV4-1	NA	TRBJ2-7	NA
CASSLGQGRYGYTF	TGTGCCAGCAGCTTGGGACAGGGAAGGTATGGCTACACCTTC	TRBV5-6	NA	TRBJ1-2	TRBD1
CASSTAVAEKLFF	TGTGCCAGTAGTACCGCGGTGGCTGAAAAACTGTTTTTT	TRBV19	NA	TRBJ1-4	NA
CASSQEGPAVWNTEAFF	TGCGCCAGCAGCCAAGAGGGTCCCGCCGTGTGGAACACTGAAGCTTTCTTT	TRBV4-1	NA	TRBJ1-1	NA
CASSLRRTPNSGNTIYF	TGTGCCAGCAGCTTACGACGGACACCAAACTCTGGAAACACCATATATTTT	TRBV7-6	NA	TRBJ1-3	NA
CATLGTAPYGYTF	TGTGCCACCCTAGGGACAGCTCCTTATGGCTACACCTTC	TRBV6-1	NA	TRBJ1-2	TRBD1
CASTPYGNTEAFF	TGTGCCAGCACCCCCTACGGGAACACTGAAGCTTTCTTT	TRBV11-3	NA	TRBJ1-1	NA
CASGRTGGTDTQYF	TGCGCCAGCGGGAGGACAGGGGGCACAGATACGCAGTATTTT	TRBV5-1	NA	TRBJ2-3	TRBD1
CASSQEEAGLIRTDTQYF	TGCGCCAGCAGCCAAGAAGAAGCGGGGCTTATACGAACAGATACGCAGTATTTT	TRBV4-1	NA	TRBJ2-3	TRBD2
CASSALAKNIQYF	TGTGCCAGCAGCGCACTAGCCAAAAACATTCAGTACTTC	TRBV9	NA	TRBJ2-4	NA
CATSRDRAASYEQYF	TGTGCCACCAGCAGAGATCGGGCGGCTTCCTACGAGCAGTACTTC	TRBV15	NA	TRBJ2-7	NA
CASSLKGGSNQPQHF	TGCGCCAGCAGCTTGAAAGGGGGAAGCAATCAGCCCCAGCATTTT	TRBV5-1	NA	TRBJ1-5	NA
CASSTRSTGNYGYTF	TGTGCCAGTAGTACCCGGTCCACAGGGAACTATGGCTACACCTTC	TRBV19	NA	TRBJ1-2	NA
CASSYSTSAGNTEAFF	TGTGCCAGCAGTTACTCGACGTCTGCAGGGAACACTGAAGCTTTCTTT	TRBV6-5	NA	TRBJ1-1	NA
CAWSGRGPGNTIYF	TGTGCCTGGAGTGGCAGGGGACCTGGAAACACCATATATTTT	TRBV30	NA	TRBJ1-3	NA
CASSSGQGAWYGYTF	TGTGCCAGCAGCTCCGGACAGGGGGCATGGTATGGCTACACCTTC	TRBV7-9	NA	TRBJ1-2	TRBD1
CASSQGTVNTEAFF	TGTGCCAGCAGCCAAGGGACGGTGAACACTGAAGCTTTCTTT	TRBV14	NA	TRBJ1-1	NA
CASSASGTQYGYTF	TGTGCCAGCAGCGCCTCAGGGACGCAGTATGGCTACACCTTC	TRBV7-9	NA	TRBJ1-2	NA
CASSMGRTGGTDTQYF	TGTGCCAGTAGTATGGGGCGGACAGGGGGGACAGATACGCAGTATTTT	TRBV19	once	TRBJ2-3	TRBD1
CASSLRRDGTEAFF	TGTGCCAGCAGCTTACGCAGGGACGGAACTGAAGCTTTCTTT	TRBV7-6	few	TRBJ1-1	NA
CASSLRDLANTGELFF	TGTGCCAGCTCACTACGGGACTTAGCGAACACCGGGGAGCTGTTTTTT	TRBV18	NA	TRBJ2-2	NA
CASSMGLAGASFQETQYF	TGTGCCAGTAGTATGGGACTAGCGGGGGCCAGCTTCCAAGAGACCCAGTACTTC	TRBV19	once	TRBJ2-5	TRBD2